This TCR beta chain is drawn from a study of T cells in Graves' hyperthyroidism and ophthalmopathy. Study conclusions and caveats: Ophthalmopathy could be told apart from stable hyperthyroidism with a 13 V-J model. In blood, most of the thyroid clonotypes expanded above 0.001 were also present.

The sample holds a few counts of this clonotype. Its specificity is unknown. Germline lookup yields CDR1 SGHAT and CDR2 FQNNGV. There are 16 residues in the CDR3. With V trimmed by 5 bases and J by 8 bases, 15 bases remained unmatched. Researchers amplified the TCR beta CDR3 regions from RNA transcripts. A set of HTBI primers served as the primers for a first-round RT-PCR of the TCR CDR3. TCRdb ran MiXCR on the multiplex PCR reads and lists one entry per CDR3 protein. Altogether roughly 380,000 distinct CDR3 sequences are present, over 11% being singletons, with the ten largest covering approximately 9.9%.

This TCR was sampled from a woman aged 60-70 years with Graves' hyperthyroidism. The chain joins TRBV11-2 to TRBJ2-1, with 7 bases fitting TRBD2. Source material: blood. CDR3 in DNA: TGTGCCAGCAGCCCGCCGCGGCTCGCGGGAGTGGATGAGCAGTTCTTC. It yields the protein CASSPPRLAGVDEQFF. Full variable domain (missing parts from reference TRBV11-2 and TRBJ2-1): EAGVAQSPRYKIIEKRQSVAFWCNPISGHATLYWYQQILGQGPKLLIQFQNNGVVDDSQLPKDRFSAERLKGVDSTLKIQPAKLEDSAVYLCASSPPRLAGVDEQFFGPGTRLTVL.